This section outlines one T cell receptor (beta chain) sequence together with its context. Reliance was placed on clinical symptoms, serum thyroxine, TRAb, thyroid ultrasound and orbital computed tomography for diagnosis. The record originates from a study of Graves' ophthalmopathy and Graves' hyperthyroidism. The CDR3 contains 15 residues. With 5 bases removed from V and 7 bases from J, the gap between germline ends came to 17 bases. In germline, CDR1 is SGHAT, CDR2 FQNNGV. RNA served as the template for amplifying TCR beta CDR3 regions. Second-round multiplex PCR came after first-round RT-PCR with HTBI primers. Using its own MiXCR run on the multiplex PCR reads, TCRdb lists one record per CDR3 protein. The data contain a few hundred thousand distinct CDR3 sequences, roughly 15% of them singletons.

The V gene is TRBV11-2, the J gene TRBJ2-2, with D perhaps TRBD1 (6 bases). Material for sequencing was peripheral blood. The source of this sequence is a woman in her late teens or twenties with stable Graves' hyperthyroidism. In nucleotides, the CDR3 is TGTGCCAGCAGCCTATTACAGGGTGGGGTCGGGGAGCTGTTTTTT. It yields the protein CASSLLQGGVGELFF.